This TCR beta chain was sequenced during a study of T cell changes during pregnancy in multiple sclerosis. Germline V gene sequence: CDR1 LNHDA, CDR2 SQIVND (reference sequence). V lost 4 bases to trimming and J lost 8 bases, with 15 bases between them. The CDR3 sequence is 14 residues long. The repertoire was sequenced with immunoSEQ multiplex PCR; TCRdb's copy has only in-frame clones and lacks some. This sample carries 40,000 or so clones, about 94% of them seen once, and the ten largest clones take roughly 8.1%. The chain recombines TRBV19 with TRBJ2-1; D perhaps matches TRBD1 (5 bases). The sequences come from CD8+ T cells from peripheral blood mononuclear cells, collected in the third trimester of pregnancy. This TCR came from a female donor with multiple sclerosis, enrolled in a pregnancy study. CDR3 in amino acids: CASSTPGLVDEQFF. In DNA, the CDR3 is TGTGCCAGTAGTACTCCAGGGCTAGTTGATGAGCAGTTCTTC.